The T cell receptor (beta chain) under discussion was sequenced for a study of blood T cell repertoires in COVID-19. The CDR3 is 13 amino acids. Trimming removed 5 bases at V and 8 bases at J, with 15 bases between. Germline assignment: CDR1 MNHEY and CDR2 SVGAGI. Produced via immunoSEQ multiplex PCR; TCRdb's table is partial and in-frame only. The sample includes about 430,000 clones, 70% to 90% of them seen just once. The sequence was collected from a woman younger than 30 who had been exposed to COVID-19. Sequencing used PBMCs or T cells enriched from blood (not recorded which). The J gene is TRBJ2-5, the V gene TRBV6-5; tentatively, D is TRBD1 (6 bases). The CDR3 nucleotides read TGTGCCAGCAGTCCTCAGGGGCTCATTACCCAGTACTTC. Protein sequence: CASSPQGLITQYF.